This TCR beta chain was identified during a study of T cell responses to AZD1222 COVID-19 vaccine. Overall study findings and caveats: CD4 TCRs associated with vaccination spanned spike, dominating at 160-218 and 743-854.

Method: immunoSEQ multiplex PCR; TCRdb's copy keeps in-frame clones and lacks some. The sample has 150,000 to 160,000 clones, 88% seen once. Notes on this clone: The antigen remains unidentified.

The TCR was taken from an adult in good health. This sample comprised peripheral blood, obtained on day 0 of AZD1222 vaccination.

CDR3 sequence: CASSYEAKYNEQFF. Written as DNA, the CDR3 is TGTGCCAGCAGTTATGAGGCCAAATACAATGAGCAGTTCTTC. The chain employs TRBV6-2 or TRBV6-3 and TRBJ2-1, with D unclear. Germline-derived CDR1 and CDR2 are MNHEY and SVGEGT. V was cut by 3 bases and J by 4 bases, with 10 bases left in between. This CDR3 is 14 amino acids long.